This is a list of T cell receptor beta chains from one sample in a study of CD8 T cells in ankylosing spondylitis. TCRdb ran MiXCR on the 5' RACE reads and lists one entry per CDR3 protein. The data hold roughly 68,000 distinct CDR3 sequences, with more than 5.5% observed a single time. Sequencing was carried out using synovial fluid, either unsorted or a sorted T cell fraction (not recorded which). These TCRs come from a male donor with ankylosing spondylitis. The CDR3 runs from the conserved cysteine through the conserved F or W. The order of the fields is D gene, CDR3 length, clone size, J gene, V gene, CDR3 DNA, CDR3 protein. A D gene is named only where the DNA matches it firmly. Size is stated for part of the rows, as once, few or many counts, or as a class when the clone is expanded.

d_call: -
cdr3_length: 14
clone_size: few
j_call: TRBJ2-1
v_call: TRBV11-3
cdr3_nt: TGTGCCAGCAGCTTAGATCGGGGGGCCGATGAGCAGTTCTTC
cdr3_aa: CASSLDRGADEQFF

d_call: -
cdr3_length: 13
clone_size: -
j_call: TRBJ1-1
v_call: TRBV6-1
cdr3_nt: TGTGCCAGCAGGTCTACAGGAGACACTGAAGCTTTCTTT
cdr3_aa: CASRSTGDTEAFF

d_call: TRBD2
cdr3_length: 16
clone_size: few
j_call: TRBJ2-1
v_call: TRBV28
cdr3_nt: TGTGCCAGCAGCACCCCCGGGACTAGCGGATACAATGAGCAGTTCTTC
cdr3_aa: CASSTPGTSGYNEQFF

d_call: -
cdr3_length: 13
clone_size: -
j_call: TRBJ2-5
v_call: TRBV20-1
cdr3_nt: TGCAGTGCTAGAGATCCAAGCCAAGAGACCCAGTACTTC
cdr3_aa: CSARDPSQETQYF

d_call: TRBD1
cdr3_length: 13
clone_size: many
j_call: TRBJ1-1
v_call: TRBV25-1
cdr3_nt: TGTGCCAGCAGTGAACAGGGGGACACTGAAGCTTTCTTT
cdr3_aa: CASSEQGDTEAFF

d_call: -
cdr3_length: 15
clone_size: many
j_call: TRBJ1-1
v_call: TRBV20-1
cdr3_nt: TGCAGTGCTAGAGATATCGGAGCAAGGAACACTGAAGCTTTCTTT
cdr3_aa: CSARDIGARNTEAFF

d_call: -
cdr3_length: 18
clone_size: many
j_call: TRBJ2-1
v_call: TRBV25-1
cdr3_nt: TGTGCCAGCAGTGGTTCCGGGACGCCCTCGCGAGGCTACAATGAGCAGTTCTTC
cdr3_aa: CASSGSGTPSRGYNEQFF

d_call: -
cdr3_length: 18
clone_size: few
j_call: TRBJ2-6
v_call: TRBV11-2
cdr3_nt: TGTGCCAGCAGCGCCTCCGGGACATTTGTCTCTGGGGCCAACGTCCTGACTTTC
cdr3_aa: CASSASGTFVSGANVLTF

d_call: -
cdr3_length: 17
clone_size: many
j_call: TRBJ2-7
v_call: TRBV2
cdr3_nt: TGTGCCAGCAGTGAGGGGGGTTCGGGCCTTTACTCCTACGAGCAGTACTTC
cdr3_aa: CASSEGGSGLYSYEQYF

d_call: -
cdr3_length: 16
clone_size: -
j_call: TRBJ2-2
v_call: TRBV7-2
cdr3_nt: TGTGCCAGCAGCTTAGCGCTTCGGCTAGCGACCGGGGAGCTGTTTTTT
cdr3_aa: CASSLALRLATGELFF

d_call: -
cdr3_length: 13
clone_size: many
j_call: TRBJ1-1
v_call: TRBV10-3
cdr3_nt: TGTGCCATCAATGGACGGTTGAACACTGAAGCTTTCTTT
cdr3_aa: CAINGRLNTEAFF

d_call: -
cdr3_length: 13
clone_size: -
j_call: TRBJ2-7
v_call: TRBV5-4
cdr3_nt: TGTGCCAGCAGCTTGGGTGCTGGGGACGAGCAGTACTTC
cdr3_aa: CASSLGAGDEQYF

d_call: -
cdr3_length: 13
clone_size: many
j_call: TRBJ1-1
v_call: TRBV29-1
cdr3_nt: TGCAGCGTGACCAGGGATTTAAACACTGAAGCTTTCTTT
cdr3_aa: CSVTRDLNTEAFF

d_call: -
cdr3_length: 11
clone_size: few
j_call: TRBJ2-1
v_call: TRBV20-1
cdr3_nt: TGCAGTGCTAGCCCCTACAATGAGCAGTTCTTC
cdr3_aa: CSASPYNEQFF

d_call: -
cdr3_length: 15
clone_size: -
j_call: TRBJ1-2
v_call: TRBV28
cdr3_nt: TGTGCCAGCAGAACCGAGACGGGACTATATGGTGGCTACACCTTC
cdr3_aa: CASRTETGLYGGYTF

d_call: TRBD1
cdr3_length: 12
clone_size: many
j_call: TRBJ2-1
v_call: TRBV18
cdr3_nt: TGTGCCAGCTCATACGACAGGGCTGAGCAGTTCTTC
cdr3_aa: CASSYDRAEQFF

d_call: TRBD2
cdr3_length: 18
clone_size: -
j_call: TRBJ2-7
v_call: TRBV5-1
cdr3_nt: TGCGCCAGCAGCTTGAGGACGCATACCGGGACTAAAGGCTACGAGCAGTACTTC
cdr3_aa: CASSLRTHTGTKGYEQYF

d_call: TRBD1
cdr3_length: 16
clone_size: -
j_call: TRBJ2-1
v_call: TRBV7-8
cdr3_nt: TGTGCCAGCAGCCCCCAGGCCGGGACAGGGGGTAATGAGCAGTTCTTC
cdr3_aa: CASSPQAGTGGNEQFF

d_call: TRBD2
cdr3_length: 17
clone_size: few
j_call: TRBJ2-1
v_call: TRBV9
cdr3_nt: TGTGCCAGCAGCTCCGGACTAGCGGGAGGGAGGGACAATGAGCAGTTCTTC
cdr3_aa: CASSSGLAGGRDNEQFF

d_call: -
cdr3_length: 13
clone_size: many
j_call: TRBJ1-4
v_call: TRBV29-1
cdr3_nt: TGCAGCGTTCGACTAGCGGGAGGGGGAAAACTGTTTTTT
cdr3_aa: CSVRLAGGGKLFF

d_call: -
cdr3_length: 13
clone_size: -
j_call: TRBJ1-2
v_call: TRBV19
cdr3_nt: TGTGCCAGTAGTATCGGCAGTAACTATGGCTACACCTTC
cdr3_aa: CASSIGSNYGYTF

d_call: -
cdr3_length: 14
clone_size: medium-sized
j_call: TRBJ1-5
v_call: TRBV7-2
cdr3_nt: TGTGCCAGCAGCTTAGTGAGATCGGAGCAGCCCCAGCATTTT
cdr3_aa: CASSLVRSEQPQHF

d_call: TRBD1
cdr3_length: 14
clone_size: many
j_call: TRBJ1-5
v_call: TRBV20-1
cdr3_nt: TGCAGTGCTGGAGGACAGGGATATGATCAGCCCCAGCATTTT
cdr3_aa: CSAGGQGYDQPQHF

d_call: TRBD1
cdr3_length: 14
clone_size: -
j_call: TRBJ2-3
v_call: TRBV20-1
cdr3_nt: TGCAGTGCCCTCAGGGACAGGGGGCCAGATACGCAGTATTTT
cdr3_aa: CSALRDRGPDTQYF

d_call: TRBD1
cdr3_length: 12
clone_size: -
j_call: TRBJ2-3
v_call: TRBV20-1
cdr3_nt: TGCAGTTGGGACAGGGGGCCAGATACGCAGTATTTT
cdr3_aa: CSWDRGPDTQYF

d_call: TRBD2
cdr3_length: 16
clone_size: few
j_call: TRBJ2-2
v_call: TRBV11-3
cdr3_nt: TGTGCCAGCAGCTTAAGAGCGGGAGTGCACACCGGGGAGCTGTTTTTT
cdr3_aa: CASSLRAGVHTGELFF

d_call: TRBD2
cdr3_length: 16
clone_size: many
j_call: TRBJ2-3
v_call: TRBV28
cdr3_nt: TGTGCCAGCAATGTCCGACTAGCGGGCCTCACAGATACGCAGTATTTT
cdr3_aa: CASNVRLAGLTDTQYF

d_call: TRBD2
cdr3_length: 15
clone_size: many
j_call: TRBJ2-1
v_call: TRBV18
cdr3_nt: TGTGCCAGCTCACCTAGGACTAGCGGGAGTAATGAGCAGTTCTTC
cdr3_aa: CASSPRTSGSNEQFF

d_call: -
cdr3_length: 16
clone_size: many
j_call: TRBJ2-1
v_call: TRBV25-1
cdr3_nt: TGTGCCAGCACCTCAAATGGGAGAAACTCCTACAATGAGCAGTTCTTC
cdr3_aa: CASTSNGRNSYNEQFF

d_call: TRBD1
cdr3_length: 16
clone_size: -
j_call: TRBJ1-1
v_call: TRBV27
cdr3_nt: TGTGCCAGCAGTAACCCCACAGGGGGCGGGAACACTGAAGCTTTCTTT
cdr3_aa: CASSNPTGGGNTEAFF

d_call: TRBD2
cdr3_length: 17
clone_size: many
j_call: TRBJ2-7
v_call: TRBV27
cdr3_nt: TGTGCCAGCAGTTTCAGACTAGCGGGAGAAGGGGACTACGAGCAGTACTTC
cdr3_aa: CASSFRLAGEGDYEQYF

d_call: -
cdr3_length: 13
clone_size: few
j_call: TRBJ1-5
v_call: TRBV3-1
cdr3_nt: TGTGCCAGCAGCCTAAGAGGCGGGCAGCCCCAGCATTTT
cdr3_aa: CASSLRGGQPQHF

d_call: -
cdr3_length: 13
clone_size: few
j_call: TRBJ2-3
v_call: TRBV7-2
cdr3_nt: TGTGCCAGCAGCTTAGTCGTGGGAGATACGCAGTATTTT
cdr3_aa: CASSLVVGDTQYF

d_call: TRBD2
cdr3_length: 14
clone_size: few
j_call: TRBJ2-2
v_call: TRBV28
cdr3_nt: TGTGCCAGCAGATTAGCGGGAGGGACCGGGGAGCTGTTTTTT
cdr3_aa: CASRLAGGTGELFF

d_call: TRBD1
cdr3_length: 14
clone_size: few
j_call: TRBJ1-5
v_call: TRBV9
cdr3_nt: TGTGCCAGCGGAGGTGGACAGGGCAATCAGCCCCAGCATTTT
cdr3_aa: CASGGGQGNQPQHF

d_call: -
cdr3_length: 11
clone_size: -
j_call: TRBJ2-7
v_call: TRBV11-3
cdr3_nt: TGTGCCAGCAGCTTGACCGACGAGCAGTACTTC
cdr3_aa: CASSLTDEQYF

d_call: -
cdr3_length: 14
clone_size: many
j_call: TRBJ1-1
v_call: TRBV5-4
cdr3_nt: TGTGCCAGCAGCTTACAAGGGGGGGACACTGAAGCTTTCTTT
cdr3_aa: CASSLQGGDTEAFF

d_call: TRBD1
cdr3_length: 15
clone_size: many
j_call: TRBJ2-4
v_call: TRBV6-9
cdr3_nt: TGTGCCAGCAGTTATTACAGGGGGCGGCAAAACATTCAGTACTTC
cdr3_aa: CASSYYRGRQNIQYF

d_call: TRBD2
cdr3_length: 16
clone_size: many
j_call: TRBJ2-1
v_call: TRBV29-1
cdr3_nt: TGCAGTAGCCCCCTTGGCCTAGCGGGAGTAGGGAATGAGCAGTTCTTC
cdr3_aa: CSSPLGLAGVGNEQFF

d_call: TRBD1
cdr3_length: 18
clone_size: few
j_call: TRBJ1-6
v_call: TRBV4-1
cdr3_nt: TGCGCCAGCAGCCAAGATATCCTTTGGGACAGCTATAATTCACCCCTCCACTTT
cdr3_aa: CASSQDILWDSYNSPLHF

d_call: -
cdr3_length: 14
clone_size: -
j_call: TRBJ2-7
v_call: TRBV28
cdr3_nt: TGTGCCAGCAGGCGCTCCGGGACACTGGGTGAGCAGTACTTC
cdr3_aa: CASRRSGTLGEQYF

d_call: TRBD1
cdr3_length: 15
clone_size: many
j_call: TRBJ1-2
v_call: TRBV28
cdr3_nt: TGTGCCAGCAGTCAGAGAGGGGGCGACAGCTATGGCTACACCTTC
cdr3_aa: CASSQRGGDSYGYTF

d_call: -
cdr3_length: 13
clone_size: many
j_call: TRBJ2-7
v_call: TRBV5-6
cdr3_nt: TGTGCCAGCAGCCTGGGTAGCCGGGACGAGCAGTACTTC
cdr3_aa: CASSLGSRDEQYF

d_call: TRBD2
cdr3_length: 13
clone_size: many
j_call: TRBJ2-7
v_call: TRBV29-1
cdr3_nt: TGCAGCGTAAGGACTAGCGGGAGCTACGAGCAGTACTTC
cdr3_aa: CSVRTSGSYEQYF

d_call: TRBD2
cdr3_length: 17
clone_size: many
j_call: TRBJ2-1
v_call: TRBV3-1
cdr3_nt: TGTGCCAGCAGCCAACCACTAGCGGGAGTCTCCTACAATGAGCAGTTCTTC
cdr3_aa: CASSQPLAGVSYNEQFF

d_call: TRBD1
cdr3_length: 18
clone_size: many
j_call: TRBJ1-2
v_call: TRBV29-1
cdr3_nt: TGCAGCGTTGAAGCCCCCGACCCGGGACAGGGATTCGGCAATGGCTACACCTTC
cdr3_aa: CSVEAPDPGQGFGNGYTF

d_call: -
cdr3_length: 11
clone_size: -
j_call: TRBJ2-1
v_call: TRBV3-1
cdr3_nt: TGTGCCAGCAGCCAAGGGGTTGAGCAGTTCTTC
cdr3_aa: CASSQGVEQFF

d_call: -
cdr3_length: 15
clone_size: many
j_call: TRBJ2-7
v_call: TRBV28
cdr3_nt: TGTGCCAGCAGCCCTCCCTCTCGTCTCCTCTACGAGCAGTACTTC
cdr3_aa: CASSPPSRLLYEQYF

d_call: TRBD1
cdr3_length: 17
clone_size: -
j_call: TRBJ1-1
v_call: TRBV12-3/TRBV12-4
cdr3_nt: TGTGCCAGCAGTCCCGGGACAGGGCGGGTATTGAGAACTGAAGCTTTCTTT
cdr3_aa: CASSPGTGRVLRTEAFF

d_call: TRBD2
cdr3_length: 13
clone_size: many
j_call: TRBJ2-7
v_call: TRBV7-9
cdr3_nt: TGTGCCAGCAGCTCCCTCGAGACTAGCGGGACTAACTTC
cdr3_aa: CASSSLETSGTNF

d_call: -
cdr3_length: 15
clone_size: many
j_call: TRBJ2-3
v_call: TRBV6-5
cdr3_nt: TGTGCCAGCAGTTACTATGGCAGAAACACAGATACGCAGTATTTT
cdr3_aa: CASSYYGRNTDTQYF

d_call: -
cdr3_length: 12
clone_size: many
j_call: TRBJ1-2
v_call: TRBV20-1
cdr3_nt: TGCAGTGCCTCCGCCAGGGCCTATGGCTACACCTTC
cdr3_aa: CSASARAYGYTF